These 6 T cell receptor beta chains were sequenced from one sample in a study of memory CD4+ T cells and cytomegalovirus serostatus. The sort gate was single viable CD3+CD4+CD8-CD45RO+ cells for memory CD4+ T cells. Produced via immunoSEQ multiplex PCR; TCRdb's table is partial and in-frame only. The sample has under 35,000 clones; approximately 76% are singletons. Sequencing was carried out using memory CD4+ T cells from blood. These TCRs come from an adult in good health and CMV-seronegative. Some clones in this sample may be carry-over from other donors' samples.

Written as DNA, the CDR3 is TGTGCCAGCATCTCTGGGGGTCGGACCGGGGAGCTGTTTTTT. As protein: CASISGGRTGELFF. J is TRBJ2-2 and V is TRBV28; D possibly matches TRBD1 or TRBD2 (5 bases each). This CDR3 is 14 amino acids long. CDR1 and CDR2 (germline): MDHEN, SYDVKM. V lost 7 bases and J lost 5, with 14 bases in between.

The chain carries TRBV18 and TRBJ2-7; a possible D gene is TRBD2 (6 bases). Germline V gene data show CDR1 as KGHSH and CDR2 as LQKENI. Trimming cost V 2 bases and J 7 bases, with 9 bases left between them. The CDR3 has 12 residues. The CDR3 nucleotides read TGTGCCAGCTCACCAGGACGGGGGGAGCAGTACTTC. Its translation is CASSPGRGEQYF.

J is TRBJ1-5 and V is TRBV2; TRBD1 aligns across 7 bases. Germline CDR1 reads SNHLY; CDR2 reads FYNNEI. The CDR3 is 15 residues long. Trimming removed 8 bases from V and 1 base from J; junction bases left unmatched: 8. The CDR3 bases are TGTGCCAGCGATTTAGACAGGGCCAGCAATCAGCCCCAGCATTTT. Its protein product is CASDLDRASNQPQHF.

V and J are TRBV12-2 and TRBJ1-6; the D call of TRBD1 is as the table states it, not checked on the DNA. TRBV12-2 has pseudogene status. The CDR3 is 18 residues long. CDR3 nucleotide sequence: TGTGCAAGTCGCTTAGAACCGGACAGGGGAGGGTATAATTCACCCCTCCACTTT. Amino acid sequence: CASRLEPDRGGYNSPLHF.

This clone has a single count. This sequence joins TRBV7-9 and TRBJ2-2; perhaps D is TRBD1 or TRBD2 (5 bases each). Germline V lookup: CDR1 SEHNR, CDR2 FQNEAQ (reference sequence). The V end lost 5 bases, the J end lost 12 bases, and 22 bases lay between the germline ends. CDR3 length: 15 residues. The CDR3 nucleotides read TGTGCCAGCAGCACCGCCTCGGGACGGGCCGTGCAGCTGTTTTTT. Protein product: CASSTASGRAVQLFF. The entire variable domain, with the rest obtained from reference TRBV7-9 and TRBJ2-2, is as follows: DTGVSQNPRHKITKRGQNVTFRCDPISEHNRLYWYRQTLGQGPEFLTYFQNEAQLEKSRLLSDRFSAERPKGSFSTLEIQRTEQGDSAMYLCASSTASGRAVQLFFGEGSRLTVL.

As DNA, the CDR3 is TGTGCCAGCAGCCCCCTATCCGGACAGAGGATGGAGACCCAGTACTTC. This translates into CASSPLSGQRMETQYF. The chain carries TRBV6-6 and TRBJ2-5; TRBD1 is a possible D gene (6 bases). This CDR3 region has 16 residues. Trimming took 6 bases from V and 5 from J, leaving 22 bases between them. CDR1 MNHNY and CDR2 SVGAGI come from the germline V gene (reference sequence).